This TCR beta chain was sequenced during a study of cytomegalovirus exposure and HLA in healthy donors. PCR employed 60 Vbeta and 13 Jbeta primers. Some clones are missing from TCRdb's copy, which holds only in-frame ones; the method was immunoSEQ multiplex PCR. Of about 160,000 clones in the sample, roughly 65% were seen once. Healthy bone marrow donors made up the cohort. Study-level results: The classifier, whose performance was assessed in both the original and validation cohorts, reportedly diagnosed cytomegalovirus status with high specificity and sensitivity.

Comment on this clone: Its antigen is unidentified.

Material: PBMCs. This sequence was found in a woman between 18 and 29 years old in good health and CMV-seropositive.

The CDR3 nucleotides read TGTGCCAGCAGTAAGGACTTCGGGGGTTCACCCCTCCACTTT. This translates into CASSKDFGGSPLHF. The chain carries TRBV6-1 and TRBJ1-6; a possible D gene is TRBD1 (5 bases). Germline values: CDR1 MNHNS, CDR2 SASEGT. There are 14 residues in the CDR3. The V end was cut by 5 bases, the J end by 9 bases, with 14 bases between.